The entry that follows covers one T cell receptor (beta chain) sequence. After extraction with the RNeasy kit, about 0.5 to 1 ug of the RNA was reverse transcribed using random hexamers. Amplification of TCR beta CDR3 spanned 54 Vbeta and 13 Jbeta via immunoSEQ multiplex PCR. MiXCR, run by TCRdb on the immunoSEQ multiplex PCR reads, gives a single entry per CDR3 protein. The table shows roughly 250,000 distinct CDR3 sequences, with almost 97% occurring only once. The source of the sample is a study of CD8 T cells in Susac syndrome. The CDR3 loop spans 14 amino acids. The ends were cut back, 3 bases at V and 7 bases at J, with 14 bases in the middle.

This chain joins TRBV12-3 or TRBV12-4 and TRBJ2-3; TRBD1 is a possible D gene (6 bases). The clonotype comes from a human donor with Susac syndrome. Sequences were obtained from CD4+ T cells from PBMCs. CDR3 nucleotides: TGTGCCAGCAGTTTGTACAGGGCTATAAATACGCAGTATTTT. Translated: CASSLYRAINTQYF.